This entry concerns a single T cell receptor beta chain. The data stem from a study of blood T cell repertoires in COVID-19. Per the study methods: Reference gene primer amplification gave nucleated cell count estimates. Clones were sequenced by immunoSEQ multiplex PCR, and TCRdb holds only the in-frame ones, with some missing. The V and J calls and clone size are taken from that table; D and trimming were inferred from the DNA. The sample holds more than 70,000 clones; 89% are singletons and the top ten take over 7%. The CDR3 is made up of 15 amino acids. Per the germline V gene, CDR1 is SEHNR and CDR2 is FQNEAQ (reference sequence). Between the trimmed V and J ends, which lost 0 bases and 2 bases, there was a span of 9 bases.

Sequenced sample: peripheral blood. This receptor was obtained from a man aged 50 to 60 with acute or convalescent COVID-19. The V call is TRBV7-9, the J call TRBJ2-3; D may be TRBD2 (6 bases). CDR3 in DNA: TGTGCCAGCAGCTTAGCCGGGGGACCCACAGATACGCAGTATTTT. This encodes CASSLAGGPTDTQYF.